These T cell receptor beta chains were read from a single sample in a study of blood T cell repertoires in COVID-19. The repertoire was sequenced with immunoSEQ multiplex PCR; TCRdb's copy has only in-frame clones and lacks some. The repertoire holds around 430,000 clones, around 88% seen once, with roughly 12% in the top ten. The specimen was peripheral blood. The receptor set was obtained from a woman aged 50 to 65 with COVID-19, enrolled during active disease. Both conserved end residues are part of each CDR3. The D gene is left open where the match is weak. Clone size, where shown, is once, few, many, or a class for clones that have expanded.

TRBV9,TRBJ1-2,TRBD1,.,TGTGCCAGCAGCTTCGACAGGGAGGATGGCTACACCTTC,CASSFDREDGYTF
TRBV4-2,TRBJ2-7,.,.,TGTGCCAGCAGCCACCCAAAGGTAGGGGTCGACCCATACGAGCAGTACTTC,CASSHPKVGVDPYEQYF
TRBV5-8,TRBJ1-2,.,.,TGTGCCAGCAGCTTCGCGGACAGACTAATTTCTAACTATGGCTACACCTTC,CASSFADRLISNYGYTF
TRBV9,TRBJ1-4,TRBD1,.,TGTGCCAGCAGCCCGACAGGGGATCATGAAAAACTGTTTTTT,CASSPTGDHEKLFF
TRBV7-2,TRBJ2-3,TRBD2,.,TGTGCCAGCAGCTTAGAAGGGAGCGGGGGGTCTACAAATTTT,CASSLEGSGGSTNF
TRBV29-1,TRBJ2-7,TRBD1,.,TGCAGCGTGGTGGCGACAGGGGGTAACTACGAGCAGTACTTC,CSVVATGGNYEQYF
TRBV20-1,TRBJ2-7,.,.,TGCAGTGCTCGAAGGGAGTACGAGCAGTACTTC,CSARREYEQYF
TRBV10-1,TRBJ1-1,TRBD1,.,TGCGCCAGCAGTCAATCCGGGACAGGGACCACTGAAGCTTTCTTT,CASSQSGTGTTEAFF
TRBV4-2,TRBJ2-1,TRBD2,.,TGTGCCAGCAGCCAAGTAGGTAGCGGGGGCCTTTGGGATGAGCAGTTCTTC,CASSQVGSGGLWDEQFF
TRBV3-1/TRBV3-2,TRBJ1-1,.,.,TGTGCCAGCAGACAACAGGGTACTGAAGCTTTCTTT,CASRQQGTEAFF
TRBV5-4,TRBJ2-1,TRBD1,.,TGTGCCAGCAGCGCCACAGGGGTACATGAGCAGTTCTTC,CASSATGVHEQFF
TRBV2,TRBJ1-5,TRBD1,.,TGTGCCAGCAGCGTAGACAGGGGAGGCGGTCAGCCCCAGCATTTT,CASSVDRGGGQPQHF
TRBV15,TRBJ1-5,.,few,TGTGCCACCAGCAGAGATCTTATTAGCAATCAGCCCCAGCATTTT,CATSRDLISNQPQHF
TRBV7-9,TRBJ2-7,.,.,TGTGCCAGCAGCTCCACACCCTCTCCCTACGAGCAGTACTTC,CASSSTPSPYEQYF
TRBV5-5,TRBJ1-2,.,.,TGTGCCAGCAGCACCTCTCGACAGCAAGGCTACACCTTC,CASSTSRQQGYTF
TRBV2,TRBJ1-3,TRBD1,.,TGTGCCAGCAGGACAGGGGGAAACACCATATATTTT,CASRTGGNTIYF
TRBV6-1,TRBJ1-6,.,few,TGTGCCAGCAGTGAAGTATCGTTTGAGGCGAGGAGGCGCCTCCACTTT,CASSEVSFEARRRLHF
TRBV3-1/TRBV3-2,TRBJ2-6,TRBD1,.,TGTGCCAGCAGCCCCTGGACAGGAGCCATTCGGGGGGCCAACGTCCTGACTTTC,CASSPWTGAIRGANVLTF
TRBV10-1,TRBJ2-2,.,.,TGCGCCAGCAGCTCAGTTATTGGCGGGGAGCTGTTTTTT,CASSSVIGGELFF
TRBV7-2,TRBJ1-6,.,.,TGTGCCAGCAGCTTGAGGAGCTCCTATAATTCACCCCTCCACTTT,CASSLRSSYNSPLHF
TRBV20-1,TRBJ1-1,.,few,TGCAGTCCCCTTACCTTCGGAGGAGCTTTCTTT,CSPLTFGGAFF
TRBV30,TRBJ1-3,TRBD1,.,TGTGCCTGGAGTGACGAGACAGGGGGACGAAACACCATATATTTT,CAWSDETGGRNTIYF
TRBV30,TRBJ2-7,TRBD1,.,TGTGCCTGGAAACACAGGGGTATATCCTACGAGCAGTACTTC,CAWKHRGISYEQYF
TRBV27,TRBJ1-6,.,.,TGTGCCAGCAGTTTAGAGAAGACAGGTCTGCCCCTCCACTTT,CASSLEKTGLPLHF
TRBV2,TRBJ1-6,TRBD1,.,TGTGCCAGCAGTGCACAGGGGCCGGGTAATTCACCCCTCCACTTT,CASSAQGPGNSPLHF
TRBV29-1,TRBJ2-1,.,once,TGCAGCGTTGAAGGGCAGGGCTACAACAATGAGCAGTTCTTC,CSVEGQGYNNEQFF
TRBV7-2,TRBJ1-3,.,.,TGTGCCAGCAGCCCCTTTGCCGGCGGGCGGAACACCATATATTTT,CASSPFAGGRNTIYF
TRBV18,TRBJ1-5,TRBD1,.,TGTGCCAGCTCAGTACGACAGGGGGGTAGCAGCAATCAGCCCCAGCATTTT,CASSVRQGGSSNQPQHF
TRBV4-1,TRBJ2-3,TRBD1,few,TGCGCCAGCAGCCAAACCCCCCCGACAGGGGGCGGCACAGATACGCAGTATTTT,CASSQTPPTGGGTDTQYF
TRBV12-3/TRBV12-4,TRBJ1-3,.,.,TGTGCCAGCAGTCTAAACACCATATATTTT,CASSLNTIYF
TRBV11-3,TRBJ2-7,.,few,TGTGCCAGCAGCCAGGGGTCGGCCTACGAGCAGTACTTC,CASSQGSAYEQYF
TRBV2,TRBJ1-2,.,.,TGTGCCAGCAGGGAGGACAGTTATGGCTACACCTTC,CASREDSYGYTF
TRBV6-5,TRBJ1-5,.,.,TGTGCCAGCAGCACTCTAAATCAGCCCCAGCATTTT,CASSTLNQPQHF
TRBV2,TRBJ2-7,.,.,TGTGCCAGCAGCCTCCGTGGGGCGCCCCACGAGCAGTACTTC,CASSLRGAPHEQYF
TRBV12-3/TRBV12-4,TRBJ1-1,.,.,TGTGCCAGCACCCGAACACGGAACACTGAAGCTTTCTTT,CASTRTRNTEAFF
TRBV27,TRBJ2-5,.,.,TGTGCCAGCAGTGGCGGGGCGGCGACCCAGTACTTC,CASSGGAATQYF
TRBV5-4,TRBJ2-4,TRBD1,.,TGTGCCAGCAGTTCGGGACAGGGGGCTACGAACATTCAGTACTTC,CASSSGQGATNIQYF
TRBV5-5,TRBJ2-7,.,.,TGTGCCAGCAGCTTTGGACTTTTGACGTCCTACGAGCAGTACTTC,CASSFGLLTSYEQYF
TRBV10-2,TRBJ1-6,.,.,TGCGCCAGCAGTGAGTCTACCGTCCAGGCCCATTCACCCCTCCACTTT,CASSESTVQAHSPLHF
TRBV6-2/TRBV6-3,TRBJ1-1,.,.,TGTGCCAGCACCCCATGGGGGGGGCAGGACACTGAAGCTTTCTTT,CASTPWGGQDTEAFF
TRBV5-4,TRBJ2-1,TRBD2,.,TGTGCCAGCAGCCCTGTAGCGGGGGGACGCAATGAGCAGTTCTTC,CASSPVAGGRNEQFF
TRBV9,TRBJ2-7,TRBD2,.,TGTGCCAGCAGGGGGGACTACTCCCAAACCTACGAGCAGTACTTC,CASRGDYSQTYEQYF
TRBV6-5,TRBJ1-1,.,.,TGTGCCAGCAGTTACGGTGAGGGAGAAGCTTTCTTT,CASSYGEGEAFF
TRBV7-2,TRBJ2-3,.,once,TGTGCCAGCAGCCAATCTAGCGCCTACACAGATACGCAGTATTTT,CASSQSSAYTDTQYF
TRBV6-5,TRBJ1-1,TRBD1,.,TGTGCCAGCAGCCCCGACAGGGACGCTGAAGCTTTCTTT,CASSPDRDAEAFF
TRBV19,TRBJ1-1,TRBD1,few,TGTGCCAGTAGTTCGACAGGGGACACTGAAGCTTTCTTT,CASSSTGDTEAFF